This T cell receptor beta chain was captured by sequencing in a study of patients and donors after allogeneic stem cell transplantation. One entry per CDR3 protein results from TCRdb running MiXCR on the RT-PCR reads. The repertoire holds hundreds of thousands of distinct CDR3 sequences, with under 20% as singletons. The CDR3 totals 19 residues. J gave up 0 bases and V 3 bases, and 10 bases lay outside the gene matches. From germline, CDR1 is SGDLS and CDR2 YYNGEE. The chain has TRBV9 and TRBJ2-6, with 9 bases lining up with TRBD1. Source material: blood, either unsorted or a sorted T cell fraction (not recorded which). The source is a human donor who was either an allogeneic HSCT recipient or a stem cell or donor lymphocyte infusion donor (not recorded which). It is not recorded whose cells these are; they may come from a transplant donor. The chain's CDR3 is CASSATGQGHLSGANVLTF. The CDR3 nucleotides are TGTGCCAGCAGCGCCACCGGACAGGGGCACCTCTCTGGGGCCAACGTCCTGACTTTC.